Listed below are T cell receptor beta chains from one sample, sequenced in a study of follicular helper T cells after annual influenza vaccination. Clones were read by immunoSEQ multiplex PCR, and TCRdb kept only the in-frame ones, dropping some. The data show roughly 8,300 clones, roughly 82% seen once. This sample comprised CXCR5+ CD38- circulating T follicular helper cells from blood, obtained on the day of influenza vaccination. Receptors originate from an adult who received the influenza vaccine. CDR3s include the opening cysteine and the closing phenylalanine or tryptophan. D genes are given only for firm matches. Rows may omit the clone size; those that give it use once, few, many or a size class.

V: TRBV9
J: TRBJ2-1
size: -
D: -
DNA: TGTGCCAGCAGCCAAACTGTTGCCGGGAGCGGGCAAGGTGAGCAGTTCTTC
CDR3: CASSQTVAGSGQGEQFF

V: TRBV4-1
J: TRBJ2-1
size: -
D: TRBD2
DNA: TGCGCCAGCAGAAAAGGCCCTAGCGGGGGGGTGGGTGAGCAGTTCTTC
CDR3: CASRKGPSGGVGEQFF

V: TRBV6-1
J: TRBJ1-2
size: -
D: TRBD1
DNA: TGTGCCAGCAGTGAACCTGGACAGGGGTTGTTTTACTATGGCTACACCTTC
CDR3: CASSEPGQGLFYYGYTF

V: TRBV9
J: TRBJ2-2
size: -
D: TRBD1
DNA: TGTGCCGGCAGCCCCTGGACAGGGGGGACTATCGGGGAGCTGTTTTTT
CDR3: CAGSPWTGGTIGELFF

V: TRBV5-4
J: TRBJ2-3
size: -
D: TRBD2
DNA: TGTGCCAGCAGCCGGACTAGCGGGGGGTCCCTCCTAGATACGCAGTATTTT
CDR3: CASSRTSGGSLLDTQYF

V: TRBV28
J: TRBJ2-6
size: -
D: -
DNA: TGTGCCAGCAGTTTGGGGTCCTCTGGGGCCAACGTCCTGACTTTC
CDR3: CASSLGSSGANVLTF

V: TRBV18
J: TRBJ2-5
size: -
D: TRBD2
DNA: TGTGCCAGCTCCCCGACTAGCGGGGGGGGTTACCAAGAGACCCAGTACTTC
CDR3: CASSPTSGGGYQETQYF

V: TRBV6-4
J: TRBJ1-6
size: -
D: -
DNA: TGTGCCAGCAGTGTTGGGGGGAACTCACCCCTCCACTTT
CDR3: CASSVGGNSPLHF

V: TRBV7-6
J: TRBJ2-6
size: -
D: -
DNA: TGTGCCAGCAGCTTAGTAAGTCCTGGGGCCAACGTCCTGACTTTC
CDR3: CASSLVSPGANVLTF

V: TRBV19
J: TRBJ2-5
size: -
D: -
DNA: TGTGCCAGTAGTTATGACAGCCATCGACAAGAGACCCAGTACTTC
CDR3: CASSYDSHRQETQYF

V: TRBV28
J: TRBJ2-3
size: -
D: TRBD1
DNA: TGTGCCAGCAGTACACAGGGGGCGGGTTCAGATACGCAGTATTTT
CDR3: CASSTQGAGSDTQYF

V: TRBV5-1
J: TRBJ2-7
size: -
D: -
DNA: TGCGCCAGCAGCTTCGACAGTGCTAAGCAGTACTTC
CDR3: CASSFDSAKQYF

V: TRBV18
J: TRBJ2-1
size: -
D: -
DNA: TGTGCCAGCTCACCACGGGGAGGTGCCTGGATAGGGGAGCAGTTCTTC
CDR3: CASSPRGGAWIGEQFF

V: TRBV5-8
J: TRBJ1-1
size: -
D: -
DNA: TGTGCCAGCAACCTCGACAGGAACACTGAAGCTTTCTTT
CDR3: CASNLDRNTEAFF

V: TRBV27
J: TRBJ2-7
size: -
D: TRBD2
DNA: TGTGCCAGCAGTCGTAGCGGGGTGACTCTTTACGAGCAGTACTTC
CDR3: CASSRSGVTLYEQYF

V: TRBV2
J: TRBJ1-5
size: few
D: TRBD1
DNA: TGTGCCAGCAGTGAACGCAGGGGGGACAATCAGCCCCAGCATTTT
CDR3: CASSERRGDNQPQHF

V: TRBV5-1
J: TRBJ1-5
size: -
D: -
DNA: TGCGCCAGCAGCTTGAACTCGGGGGGGTCTTTTAGCAATCAGCCCCAGCATTTT
CDR3: CASSLNSGGSFSNQPQHF

V: TRBV29-1
J: TRBJ1-1
size: -
D: -
DNA: TGCAGCGTTGGCAGGGAGACTGAAGCTTTCTTT
CDR3: CSVGRETEAFF

V: TRBV9
J: TRBJ1-5
size: -
D: -
DNA: TGTGCCAGCAGCGTAGACGCGGCTAGCAATCAGCCCCAGCATTTT
CDR3: CASSVDAASNQPQHF

V: TRBV11-2
J: TRBJ1-3
size: -
D: TRBD1
DNA: TGTGCCAGCAGCGAACAGGGACAGGGAAACACCATATATTTT
CDR3: CASSEQGQGNTIYF

V: TRBV28
J: TRBJ1-2
size: -
D: -
DNA: TGTGCCAGCGCAAAAGACCTCTATGGCTACACCTTC
CDR3: CASAKDLYGYTF

V: TRBV19
J: TRBJ1-6
size: -
D: TRBD1
DNA: TGTGCCAGTACCAAGTCGGACAGGCTCTATAATTCACCCCTCCACTTT
CDR3: CASTKSDRLYNSPLHF

V: TRBV6-6
J: TRBJ2-7
size: -
D: TRBD2
DNA: TGTGCCAGCAAGGACAGAGCTAGCGGGGTTGAGGAGCAGTACTTC
CDR3: CASKDRASGVEEQYF

V: TRBV28
J: TRBJ1-6
size: -
D: -
DNA: TGTGCCAGCAGTTTGAGAGCAACCAAGGGTTCGCCCCTCCACTTT
CDR3: CASSLRATKGSPLHF

V: TRBV7-2
J: TRBJ2-3
size: -
D: -
DNA: TGTGCCAGCAGCCGAAGGGGGCGCGGGGGCACAGATACGCAGTATTTT
CDR3: CASSRRGRGGTDTQYF

V: TRBV4-3
J: TRBJ2-7
size: -
D: -
DNA: TGCGCCAGCAGCCCCACCGGATCGTCCTACGAGCAGTACTTC
CDR3: CASSPTGSSYEQYF

V: TRBV1
J: TRBJ1-4
size: -
D: -
DNA: TGCACCAGCAGCCGAATCAGGTCACGGCGACCCCGGGGAGCTAATGAAAAACTGTTTTTT
CDR3: CTSSRIRSRRPRGANEKLFF

V: TRBV6-1
J: TRBJ2-2
size: -
D: -
DNA: TGTGCCAGCAGATGGACAGTTACCGGGGAGCTGTTTTTT
CDR3: CASRWTVTGELFF

V: TRBV14
J: TRBJ2-7
size: once
D: -
DNA: TGTGCCAGCAGCCAAGAATATCGACAGTCCAGACCCTACGAGCAGTACTTC
CDR3: CASSQEYRQSRPYEQYF

V: TRBV5-1
J: TRBJ1-4
size: once
D: -
DNA: TGCGCCAGCAGCTTGGACAGGGCGGATGAAAAACTGTTTTTT
CDR3: CASSLDRADEKLFF

V: TRBV18
J: TRBJ2-3
size: -
D: TRBD2
DNA: TGTGCCAGCTCACCACCTTCAGGGAGGGAGACGCAGTATTTT
CDR3: CASSPPSGRETQYF

V: TRBV2
J: TRBJ1-6
size: -
D: TRBD1
DNA: TGTGCCAGCAGGAGACAGGGGCTCAGTGATTCACCCCTCCACTTT
CDR3: CASRRQGLSDSPLHF

V: TRBV29-1
J: TRBJ1-1
size: -
D: -
DNA: TGCAGCGTCCCAAGGAGGTCAGACAGTTTGAACACTGAAGCTTTCTTT
CDR3: CSVPRRSDSLNTEAFF

V: TRBV5-6
J: TRBJ1-1
size: -
D: TRBD1
DNA: TGTGCCAGCACCCGAGGGGGCAGGGCCTCCATGAACACTGAAGCTTTCTTT
CDR3: CASTRGGRASMNTEAFF

V: TRBV4-1
J: TRBJ1-2
size: -
D: TRBD1
DNA: TGCGCCAGCAGCCAAAGGGGGCTCTATGGCTACACCTTC
CDR3: CASSQRGLYGYTF

V: TRBV2
J: TRBJ1-6
size: few
D: -
DNA: TGTGCCAGCAGGACGGACTTTTCACCCCTCCACTTT
CDR3: CASRTDFSPLHF

V: TRBV7-2
J: TRBJ1-1
size: -
D: -
DNA: TGTGCCAGCAGCCTCCGGCTGGGGGGGAACACTGAAGCTTTCTTT
CDR3: CASSLRLGGNTEAFF

V: TRBV2
J: TRBJ1-3
size: -
D: -
DNA: TGTGCCAGCCATACCTCTGGAAACACCATATATTTT
CDR3: CASHTSGNTIYF

V: TRBV6-6
J: TRBJ1-2
size: -
D: -
DNA: TGTGCCAGCAGCCCCAGCTTTTACTATGGCTACACCTTC
CDR3: CASSPSFYYGYTF

V: TRBV28
J: TRBJ1-2
size: -
D: -
DNA: TGTGCCAGCATACTTCCTGGTTATGGCTACACCTTC
CDR3: CASILPGYGYTF

V: TRBV7-2
J: TRBJ2-3
size: -
D: -
DNA: TGTGCCAGCAGCCCACAGGGTGGAGGGACAGATACGCAGTATTTT
CDR3: CASSPQGGGTDTQYF

V: TRBV13
J: TRBJ2-4
size: -
D: TRBD2
DNA: TGTGCCAGCAGCTTAGGCTCTACGAGACTAGCGAAGAACATTCAGTACTTC
CDR3: CASSLGSTRLAKNIQYF

V: TRBV18
J: TRBJ2-1
size: -
D: TRBD1
DNA: TGTGCCAGCTCACTCAACAGGGGCGGGTCCTACAATGAGCAGTTCTTC
CDR3: CASSLNRGGSYNEQFF